The source of this T cell receptor beta chain is a study of cytomegalovirus exposure and HLA in healthy donors. General study results and limits: Serostatus for CMV was the only available immune exposure information. For TCR beta chains, V- and J-gene trimming was later linked to a missense DCLRE1C variant.

The sample holds a few counts of this clone. The antigen is unknown. Vbeta (60) and Jbeta (13) primers were used in the PCR. Profiled with immunoSEQ multiplex PCR; TCRdb holds only in-frame clones, not every one. The data hold about 120,000 clones, with approximately 72% observed a single time. The donors comprised healthy bone marrow donors. These donors counted as nominally healthy when sampled, but unrecorded immune exposures were likely. After removal of 6 bases from V and 4 bases from J, the junction contained 8 bases not matched to a gene. This CDR3 comprises 14 residues. Germline V CDR1 and CDR2: MNHEY, SVGAGI.

Specimen: PBMCs. The chain combines TRBV6-5 with TRBJ1-2; 7 positions match TRBD1. The sequence was obtained from a man aged 18 to 30 in good health and CMV-seronegative. The CDR3 protein is CASRPGQVSYGYTF. The CDR3, as DNA: TGTGCCAGCAGGCCCGGACAGGTCAGCTATGGCTACACCTTC.